This is a list of T cell receptor beta chains from one sample in a study of T cell responses to AZD1222 COVID-19 vaccine. Profiling relied on immunoSEQ multiplex PCR, and the TCRdb table lists in-frame clones only, not all of them. Among about 210,000 clones, around 94% were seen once, and the ten largest hold 1.7%. The starting material was peripheral blood, obtained 28 days after the second dose of the MenACWY control vaccine. Receptor source: an adult who received the MenACWY meningococcal vaccine as a control. Both conserved end residues are part of each CDR3. D genes are given only for firm matches.

v_call	d_call	j_call	cdr3_aa	cdr3_nt
TRBV28	TRBD2	TRBJ2-7	CASSLYGTRASYEQYF	TGTGCCAGCAGTTTATATGGGACTAGGGCCTCCTACGAGCAGTACTTC
TRBV4-3	TRBD1	TRBJ2-7	CASSPGTDYEQYF	TGCGCCAGCAGCCCCGGGACAGACTACGAGCAGTACTTC
TRBV18	NA	TRBJ1-1	CASSPVDIPGDTEAFF	TGTGCCAGCTCACCAGTTGACATCCCGGGGGACACTGAAGCTTTCTTT
TRBV28	NA	TRBJ1-6	CASRQVNWRGGYNSPLHF	TGTGCCAGCAGGCAGGTTAATTGGAGGGGGGGTTATAATTCACCCCTCCACTTT
TRBV6-1	TRBD2	TRBJ2-5	CASSELSGGLQETQYF	TGTGCCAGCAGTGAACTAAGCGGGGGGCTACAAGAGACCCAGTACTTC
TRBV10-2	TRBD1	TRBJ2-7	CASNPGTGYEQYF	TGCGCCAGCAATCCCGGGACAGGCTACGAGCAGTACTTC
TRBV2	TRBD1	TRBJ1-5	CASSGQGQSNQPQHF	TGTGCCAGCAGCGGACAGGGTCAGAGCAATCAGCCCCAGCATTTT
TRBV14	NA	TRBJ1-1	CASSQARPGRYTEAFF	TGTGCCAGCAGCCAAGCTCGGCCAGGGCGGTACACTGAAGCTTTCTTT
TRBV9	NA	TRBJ1-2	CASSVAQVGANYGYTF	TGTGCCAGCAGCGTAGCACAGGTTGGGGCTAACTATGGCTACACCTTC
TRBV10-3	NA	TRBJ1-2	CAIESGDAYGYTF	TGTGCCATCGAGAGTGGTGATGCCTATGGCTACACCTTC